Listed here are 16 T cell receptor beta chains from one sample, sequenced in a study of blood T cell repertoires in COVID-19. Using immunoSEQ multiplex PCR, the repertoire was profiled, and TCRdb retains in-frame clones only, with some absent. The sample holds about 210,000 clones, under 85% seen once. What was sequenced was peripheral blood. All receptors derive from a woman aged 80 or over with COVID-19, enrolled during active disease.

The V call is TRBV29-1, the J call TRBJ1-2; TRBD1 matches 9 bases. Germline CDR1 is SQVTM and CDR2 is ANQGSEA. The CDR3 totals 14 residues. V lost 6 bases, J lost 3 bases, and 8 bases stayed unmatched. CDR3 amino acids: CSVLDGTGYYGYTF. CDR3 bases: TGCAGCGTGCTGGACGGGACAGGGTACTATGGCTACACCTTC.

The genes are TRBV5-4 and TRBJ1-6; no firm D call. From germline, CDR1 is SGHNT and CDR2 YYREEE (reference sequence). Trimming shortened V by 4 bases and J by 8 bases, and 13 bases separated the two germline ends. The CDR3 covers 14 residues. This chain's CDR3 is CASSRPEGDSPLHF. In DNA form, the CDR3 reads TGTGCCAGCAGCCGGCCCGAAGGAGATTCACCCCTCCACTTT.

The chain recombines TRBV19 with TRBJ1-5; tentatively, D is TRBD1 (6 bases). Germline-derived CDR1 and CDR2 are LNHDA and SQIVND (reference sequence). The CDR3 spans 15 residues. V was trimmed by 5 bases and J by 5 bases, leaving 16 bases between them. CDR3 region: CASSSPGDIYQPQHF. CDR3 in DNA: TGTGCCAGTAGTTCTCCCGGGGACATTTATCAGCCCCAGCATTTT.

This clone was seen only once. The CDR3 DNA reads TGTGCCATCAGTGAGAGCTCCCCGGAGACCCAGTACTTC. This gives the protein CAISESSPETQYF. The chain combines TRBV10-3 with TRBJ2-5; D uncertain. Trimming took off 2 bases at V and 5 bases at J, with 9 bases between the two ends. The germline gives CDR1 ENHRY, CDR2 SYGVKD. This CDR3 comprises 13 residues.

This clone was seen just once. The chain is built from TRBV5-1 and TRBJ2-3, with a possible D match to TRBD1 (6 bases). V lost 4 bases and J lost 5, with 11 bases in between. The CDR3 covers 13 residues. Germline CDR1 SGHRS, CDR2 YFSETQ. In DNA, the CDR3 is TGCGCCAGCAGCAACTCAGGGGTAGATACGCAGTATTTT. Protein: CASSNSGVDTQYF.

The chain links TRBV2 to TRBJ2-1; 9 bases fit TRBD1. This CDR3 region has 14 residues. In germline, CDR1 is SNHLY, CDR2 FYNNEI. V was pared by 5 bases and J by 8 bases, with 7 bases of the junction left unmatched. DNA of the CDR3: TGTGCCAGCAGTAAGGGACAGGGCAGTGATGAGCAGTTCTTC. Translation: CASSKGQGSDEQFF.

The chain uses TRBV5-1 and TRBJ2-3; perhaps TRBD2 as D (7 bases). The CDR3 runs to 14 residues. The V end was cut by 3 bases, the J end by 4 bases, with 12 bases between. CDR1 SGHRS and CDR2 YFSETQ come from the germline V gene. The CDR3 bases are TGCGCCAGCAGCTCGCGGGGGCTCGCAGATACGCAGTATTTT. This codes for CASSSRGLADTQYF.

The gene calls are TRBV27 and TRBJ1-6, with no clear D. Germline V gives CDR1 MNHEY, CDR2 SMNVEV (reference sequence). The CDR3 has 16 residues. V shed 2 bases and J shed 2 bases, with 10 bases lying between them. DNA for the CDR3: TGTGCCAGCAGTTTAGGTGGGCTTCCCTATAATTCACCCCTCCACTTT. This codes for CASSLGGLPYNSPLHF.

The V gene is TRBV6-1, the J gene TRBJ1-2; a possible D gene is TRBD1 (6 bases). Looked up from germline, CDR1 is MNHNS and CDR2 is SASEGT. The CDR3 is made up of 16 amino acids. The V end lost 2 bases, the J end lost 5 bases, and 18 bases lay between the germline ends. The CDR3 nucleotides are TGTGCCAGCAGTGAACCCGGACAGCCTTGGGGATATGGCTACACCTTC. Translation: CASSEPGQPWGYGYTF.

The chain joins TRBV11-2 to TRBJ1-1; perhaps TRBD1 as D (5 bases). This CDR3 is 14 amino acids long. Trimming left V 1 base short and J 2 bases short, with 8 bases between. CDR1 and CDR2 (germline): SGHAT, FQNNGV. The CDR3 DNA reads as TGTGCCAGCAGCTTAGGAAGGGGAAACACTGAAGCTTTCTTT. Protein product: CASSLGRGNTEAFF.

The chain uses TRBV3-1 (or the pseudogene TRBV3-2) and TRBJ2-1; D uncertain. There are 12 residues in the CDR3. V dropped 2 bases and J dropped 9 bases, with 8 bases sitting between them. CDR1 is LGHDT, CDR2 YNNKEL, per germline (reference sequence). The CDR3 sequence is CASSQPQREQFF. The CDR3, as DNA: TGTGCCAGCAGCCAACCTCAGCGTGAGCAGTTCTTC.

The rearrangement joins TRBV6-5 to TRBJ2-7, with TRBD1 matching over 9 bases. The J segment lost 5 bases and the V segment lost 0 bases, leaving 5 bases of the junction unmatched. Germline V gene data show CDR1 as MNHEY and CDR2 as SVGAGI. This CDR3 is built from 15 residues. Written as DNA, the CDR3 is TGTGCCAGCAGTTACTCACCGGACAGGGGCCACGAGCAGTACTTC. Protein product: CASSYSPDRGHEQYF.

This chain joins TRBV5-1 and TRBJ2-1; 8 nucleotides match TRBD1. The germline gives CDR1 SGHRS, CDR2 YFSETQ. Trimming took 4 bases from V and 10 from J; bases not matched to a gene: 13. This CDR3 spans 15 amino acids. CDR3 nucleotides: TGCGCCAGCAGCAAAAATGGACAGGGTTTGAACGAGCAGTTCTTC. Its protein product is CASSKNGQGLNEQFF.

The V and J genes are TRBV6-1 and TRBJ2-3; 9 positions agree with TRBD2. The CDR3 is 17 amino acids. CDR1 is MNHNS and CDR2 is SASEGT in the germline V gene. V shed 3 bases, J shed 7 bases, and the junction held 14 bases outside the gene matches. CDR3 DNA: TGTGCCAGCAGTGATCAGAGGACTAGCGCGGGAGTTAATACGCAGTATTTT. This codes for CASSDQRTSAGVNTQYF.

This chain connects TRBV5-8 to TRBJ1-2; a weak D match, TRBD1 (5 bases). CDR1 SGHTS and CDR2 YDEGEE come from the germline V gene. This CDR3 is 14 amino acids long. V shed 3 bases and J shed 7 bases, with 16 bases lying between them. The CDR3 region is CASSSEEGLRGYTF. In DNA form, the CDR3 reads TGTGCCAGCAGCTCGGAGGAGGGACTCCGTGGCTACACCTTC.

This rearrangement joins TRBV3-1 (or the pseudogene TRBV3-2) to TRBJ1-5; no clear D gene. The CDR3 covers 14 residues. From germline, CDR1 is LGHDT and CDR2 YNNKEL (reference sequence). The V end lost 0 bases, the J end lost 6 bases, and 9 bases lay between the germline ends. The CDR3 is CASSQDVRSQPQHF. As DNA, the CDR3 is TGTGCCAGCAGCCAAGACGTCAGAAGTCAGCCCCAGCATTTT.